A single sample gave rise to the 2 T cell receptor beta chains below, sequenced in a study of CD8 T cells in Susac syndrome. With random hexamers, roughly 0.45 to 1 ug RNA was reverse transcribed. Via MiXCR, TCRdb re-called the immunoSEQ multiplex PCR reads, giving one row per CDR3 protein. The profile shows 180,000 or so distinct CDR3 sequences, over 85% of them singletons. Specimen: CD4+ T cells from PBMCs. These TCRs come from a human donor in good health.

The chain links TRBV29-1 to TRBJ2-2; D might be TRBD2 (6 bases). Germline CDR1 SQVTM, CDR2 ANQGSEA. The CDR3 runs 14 residues. Between the trimmed V and J ends, which lost 8 bases and 2 bases, there was a span of 15 bases. The CDR3 DNA reads as TGCAGCATTGTGGGGGGAGTTAACACCGGGGAGCTGTTTTTT. Protein product: CSIVGGVNTGELFF.

V is TRBV5-1 and J is TRBJ2-7, with D possibly TRBD1 on 6 matching bases. The length of the CDR3 is 13 residues. CDR1 SGHRS and CDR2 YFSETQ come from the germline V gene. V was cut by 4 bases and J by 6 bases, with 14 bases left in between. CDR3: CASSMSQGGEQYF. DNA for the CDR3: TGCGCCAGCAGCATGTCCCAAGGGGGCGAGCAGTACTTC.